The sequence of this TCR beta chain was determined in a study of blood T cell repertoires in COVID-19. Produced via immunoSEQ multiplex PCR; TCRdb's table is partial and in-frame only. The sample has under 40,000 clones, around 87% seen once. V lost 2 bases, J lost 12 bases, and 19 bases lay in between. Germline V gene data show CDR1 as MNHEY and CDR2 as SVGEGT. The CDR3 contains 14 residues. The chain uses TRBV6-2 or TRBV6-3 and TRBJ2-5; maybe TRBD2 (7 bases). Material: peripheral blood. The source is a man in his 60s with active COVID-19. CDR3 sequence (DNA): TGTGCCAGCAGTTACGACCGGGGGGCGTACTTGGAGTACTTC. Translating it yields CASSYDRGAYLEYF.